One sample yielded the 24 T cell receptor beta chains listed below, sequenced in a study of blood T cell repertoires in COVID-19. Using immunoSEQ multiplex PCR, the repertoire was profiled, and TCRdb retains in-frame clones only, with some absent. The sample holds about 230,000 clones; less than 90% are singletons and the top ten take around 2.6%. Sequencing input: peripheral blood. These receptors came from a woman in her seventies with active or convalescent COVID-19.

The rearrangement links TRBV6-2 or TRBV6-3 to TRBJ2-5; possibly TRBD1 for D (5 bases). The CDR3 spans 17 residues. The germline gives CDR1 MNHEY, CDR2 SVGEGT. Trimming removed 2 bases from V and 4 bases from J, with 20 bases in between. This CDR3 reads CASSYPISPDRRETQYF. As DNA, the CDR3 is TGTGCCAGCAGTTACCCGATTTCCCCTGACAGACGAGAGACCCAGTACTTC.

CDR3 protein: CASSVTGISTDTQYF. The CDR3 region has the DNA TGCGCCAGCAGCGTCACAGGGATTAGCACAGATACGCAGTATTTT. This rearrangement joins TRBV5-1 to TRBJ2-3; TRBD1 is a possible D gene (6 bases). The CDR3 has 15 amino acids. Trimming took 4 bases from V and 0 from J, leaving 12 bases between them. CDR1 is SGHRS and CDR2 is YFSETQ in the germline V gene.

CDR3 in DNA: TGTGCCACCAGTGACCCCGGGACAGGGGGCTTGGATGAGCAGTTCTTC. Residues: CATSDPGTGGLDEQFF. The chain employs TRBV24-1 and TRBJ2-1; 12 bases align to TRBD1. J gave up 8 bases and V 4 bases, and 8 bases lay outside the gene matches. Germline CDR1 and CDR2: KGHDR and SFDVKD. The CDR3 has 16 residues.

V and J are TRBV5-6 and TRBJ2-1; 9 nucleotides align to TRBD2. The germline gives CDR1 SGHDT, CDR2 YYEEEE. The CDR3 sequence is 17 residues long. The J segment lost 2 bases and the V segment lost 1 base, leaving 7 bases of the junction unmatched. The CDR3 loop is CASSLLASGNAYNEQFF. The CDR3 region has the DNA TGTGCCAGCAGCTTGTTGGCTAGCGGGAATGCCTACAATGAGCAGTTCTTC.

The chain uses TRBV6-4 and TRBJ1-1, with D hard to call. Germline V gene lookup returns CDR1 MRHNA and CDR2 SNTAGT. The germline V and J ends were trimmed by 6 bases and 0 bases, with 11 bases remaining between them. The CDR3 loop spans 14 amino acids. The CDR3 protein is CASSPGSMNTEAFF. The CDR3, as DNA: TGTGCCAGCAGCCCCGGTTCTATGAACACTGAAGCTTTCTTT.

This chain connects TRBV11-2 to TRBJ2-2; 9 nucleotides line up with TRBD1. CDR1 is SGHAT and CDR2 is FQNNGV in the germline V gene. The CDR3 length is 17 residues. Trimming at V came to 6 bases and at J to 4 bases, leaving 12 bases not matched to a gene. CDR3 DNA sequence: TGTGCCAGCAGTAGGACAGGGGCCTATAGGATCACCGGGGAGCTGTTTTTT. It codes for CASSRTGAYRITGELFF.

The chain is built from TRBV6-1 and TRBJ2-5, with TRBD2 as a possible D gene (6 bases). Per germline, CDR1 MNHNS and CDR2 SASEGT. The CDR3 sequence is 15 residues long. Trimming took off 3 bases at V and 5 bases at J, with 16 bases between the two ends. In DNA form, the CDR3 reads TGTGCCAGCAGTGAGTCCGGGACTTCCCGCGAGACCCAGTACTTC. This sequence encodes CASSESGTSRETQYF.

The rearrangement joins TRBV24-1 to TRBJ2-5; the match to TRBD1 covers 8 bases. The germline V gene has CDR1 KGHDR and CDR2 SFDVKD. V shed 4 bases and J 5 bases; nucleotides not matched to a gene: 8. This CDR3 comprises 15 residues. DNA of the CDR3: TGTGCCACCAGTGACCGACAGGGGCGGGGTGAGACCCAGTACTTC. Protein sequence: CATSDRQGRGETQYF.

J is TRBJ2-1 and V is TRBV6-1, with D tentatively TRBD2 (7 bases). This CDR3 has 16 amino acids. The germline V gene encodes CDR1 MNHNS and CDR2 SASEGT. V was trimmed by 3 bases and J by 7 bases, leaving 19 bases between them. This chain's CDR3 is CASSDQGGGSRNEQFF. The CDR3 DNA reads TGTGCCAGCAGTGATCAAGGCGGGGGCTCGAGAAATGAGCAGTTCTTC.

This clone was counted once. The chain couples TRBV7-3 to TRBJ2-1, with TRBD2 matching 10 bases. V lost 5 bases, J lost 15 bases, and 13 bases stayed unmatched. The CDR3 is 14 amino acids. The germline CDR1 and CDR2 sequences are SGHTA and FQGTGA. The CDR3 nucleotides are TGTGCCAGCAGCCCTACGGCTAGCGGGGGCACCCTGTTCTTC. Translated, it gives CASSPTASGGTLFF.

V gene TRBV2 combines with J gene TRBJ2-3; weak D call: TRBD1 (6 bases). The CDR3 is 15 residues long. Per the germline V gene, CDR1 is SNHLY and CDR2 is FYNNEI. V was cut by 10 bases and J by 6 bases, with 23 bases left in between. The CDR3 protein is CATRFRGKRGDTQYF. As DNA, the CDR3 is TGTGCCACCAGGTTTAGAGGGAAAAGGGGGGATACGCAGTATTTT.

This clone has only a few counts. The V call is TRBV29-1, the J call TRBJ1-2; 7 positions match TRBD1. Trimming at V came to 5 bases and at J to 4 bases, leaving 4 bases not matched to a gene. The CDR3 runs to 12 residues. In germline, CDR1 is SQVTM, CDR2 ANQGSEA. The CDR3 region has the DNA TGCAGCGTTCCCGGGACAGCCTATGGCTACACCTTC. Its translation: CSVPGTAYGYTF.

The gene calls are TRBV9 and TRBJ2-3; 8 positions agree with TRBD2. The CDR3 has 16 amino acids. V shed 4 bases, J shed 5 bases, and the junction held 12 bases outside the gene matches. CDR1 and CDR2 (germline): SGDLS, YYNGEE. The CDR3 loop is CASSRLGLVGGDTQYF. The CDR3 nucleotides are TGTGCCAGCAGCAGACTGGGACTAGTGGGGGGAGATACGCAGTATTTT.

The V call is TRBV7-9, the J call TRBJ2-7; 8 bases map to TRBD2. The CDR3 loop spans 17 amino acids. Looked up from germline, CDR1 is SEHNR and CDR2 is FQNEAQ (reference sequence). The V segment lost 4 bases and the J segment 6 bases; nucleotides outside the gene matches: 17. The chain's CDR3 is CASSSRGATGGLGEQYF. Written as DNA, the CDR3 is TGTGCCAGCAGCTCCCGCGGAGCGACGGGAGGGCTAGGCGAGCAGTACTTC.

In nucleotides, the CDR3 is TGTGCCAGCTCTCGGGGGACCACCGGGGAGCTGTTTTTT. Amino acids: CASSRGTTGELFF. V and J are TRBV7-3 and TRBJ2-2; possibly TRBD2 for D (6 bases). Germline CDR1 SGHTA, CDR2 FQGTGA. The V and J ends lost 8 bases and 4 bases respectively, with 11 bases between them. The CDR3 totals 13 residues.

The genes are TRBV18 and TRBJ2-5; 7 nucleotides align to TRBD1. Germline CDR1 KGHSH, CDR2 LQKENI. The CDR3 contains 15 residues. V was clipped by 0 bases and J by 3 bases; unmatched bases: 4. The CDR3 reads CASSPPGQLEETQYF. Written as DNA, the CDR3 is TGTGCCAGCTCACCACCGGGACAGCTAGAAGAGACCCAGTACTTC. The full variable domain, rest sourced from reference TRBV18 and TRBJ2-5, is NAGVMQNPRHLVRRRGQEARLRCSPMKGHSHVYWYRQLPEEGLKFMVYLQKENIIDESGMPKERFSAEFPKEGPSILRIQQVVRGDSAAYFCASSPPGQLEETQYFGPGTRLLVL.

This clone has a single count. CDR3 in amino acids: CASSKLGLGIVNEQFF. The CDR3 DNA reads as TGTGCCAGTAGTAAGCTGGGACTAGGAATTGTTAATGAGCAGTTCTTC. The J gene is TRBJ2-1, the V gene TRBV19; 8 positions agree with TRBD2. With V trimmed by 4 bases and J by 7 bases, 12 bases remained unmatched. This CDR3 is built from 16 residues. Germline values: CDR1 LNHDA, CDR2 SQIVND (reference sequence).

V gene TRBV6-1 combines with J gene TRBJ1-4, with 11 bases matching TRBD1. CDR3 length: 19 residues. J lost 4 bases, V lost 1 base, and 11 bases had no gene match. Germline-derived CDR1 and CDR2 are MNHNS and SASEGT. CDR3 region: CASSEVRDRGGRRNEKLFF. Written as DNA, the CDR3 is TGTGCCAGCAGTGAAGTAAGGGACAGGGGGGGGCGACGTAATGAAAAACTGTTTTTT.

This chain connects TRBV6-2 or TRBV6-3 to TRBJ1-2, with D perhaps matching TRBD1 (6 bases). Trimming stripped 5 bases from V and 5 bases from J, with 9 bases between. The CDR3 loop spans 12 amino acids. The germline V gene has CDR1 MNHEY and CDR2 SVGEGT. The CDR3 here is CASSQDRYGYTF. CDR3 sequence (DNA): TGTGCCAGCAGTCAAGACAGGTATGGCTACACCTTC.

CDR3 in amino acids: CASSSSVEGAGTEAFF. The CDR3 DNA is TGCGCCAGCAGCTCATCCGTCGAGGGCGCGGGAACTGAAGCTTTCTTT. This rearrangement joins TRBV5-1 to TRBJ1-1; no reliable D call. The CDR3 has 16 amino acids. V shed 3 bases and J shed 5 bases, with 20 bases lying between them. Germline CDR1 reads SGHRS; CDR2 reads YFSETQ.

V usage is TRBV6-4 and J usage is TRBJ1-5; no reliable D call. The germline V gene has CDR1 MRHNA and CDR2 SNTAGT. The CDR3 has 13 residues. V lost 1 base to trimming and J lost 3 bases, with 4 bases between them. CDR3 in amino acids: CASSDYINQPQHF. CDR3 bases: TGTGCCAGCAGTGACTACATCAATCAGCCCCAGCATTTT.

V usage is TRBV15 and J usage is TRBJ1-2; no definite D call. Germline values: CDR1 LNHNV, CDR2 YYDKDF (reference sequence). CDR3 length: 12 residues. Trimming pared 5 bases from V and 3 bases from J, leaving 7 bases between. CDR3 in DNA: TGTGCCACCAGCCCCGGGGACTATGGCTACACCTTC. Protein product: CATSPGDYGYTF.

V usage is TRBV10-3 and J usage is TRBJ2-3, with D unclear. Germline values: CDR1 ENHRY, CDR2 SYGVKD. There are 15 residues in the CDR3. V was shortened by 6 bases and J by 2 bases, with 15 bases between the two germline ends. The CDR3 region is CAIRDGGGNTDTQYF. DNA for the CDR3: TGTGCCATCAGGGATGGTGGCGGAAACACAGATACGCAGTATTTT.

The V gene is TRBV20-1, the J gene TRBJ1-6, with D possibly matching TRBD1 (5 bases). Trimming shortened V by 3 bases and J by 7 bases, and 13 bases separated the two germline ends. This CDR3 comprises 14 residues. Germline values: CDR1 DFQATT, CDR2 SNEGSKA (reference sequence). For the CDR3, the DNA is TGCAGTGCTAGTTTCCAGGGCCCCAATTCACCCCTCCACTTT. It yields the protein CSASFQGPNSPLHF.